These 2 T cell receptor beta chains were sequenced from one sample in a study of cytomegalovirus exposure and HLA in healthy donors. TCRdb keeps only in-frame clones here, not all; method: immunoSEQ multiplex PCR. The table lists roughly 220,000 clones, just over 90% of them singletons, with roughly 1% in the top ten. The specimen sequenced was PBMCs. The receptors were sampled from a woman younger than 30 in good health and CMV-seronegative.

V gene TRBV30 combines with J gene TRBJ2-7, with 8 positions matching TRBD2. Germline V gene sequence: CDR1 GTSNPN, CDR2 SVGIG (reference sequence). The CDR3 consists of 14 residues. With V trimmed by 2 bases and J by 0 bases, 3 bases remained unmatched. CDR3 nucleotides: TGTGCCTGGAGTAGAGCGGGAGTCTCCTACGAGCAGTACTTC. Protein: CAWSRAGVSYEQYF.

The chain is built from TRBV14 and TRBJ1-1; no firm D call. Trimming pared 2 bases from V and 1 base from J, leaving 8 bases between. CDR1 SGHDN and CDR2 FVKESK come from the germline V gene. The CDR3 is 14 amino acids. The CDR3 protein is CASSQIISNTEAFF. The CDR3 region has the DNA TGTGCCAGCAGCCAAATAATATCGAACACTGAAGCTTTCTTT.